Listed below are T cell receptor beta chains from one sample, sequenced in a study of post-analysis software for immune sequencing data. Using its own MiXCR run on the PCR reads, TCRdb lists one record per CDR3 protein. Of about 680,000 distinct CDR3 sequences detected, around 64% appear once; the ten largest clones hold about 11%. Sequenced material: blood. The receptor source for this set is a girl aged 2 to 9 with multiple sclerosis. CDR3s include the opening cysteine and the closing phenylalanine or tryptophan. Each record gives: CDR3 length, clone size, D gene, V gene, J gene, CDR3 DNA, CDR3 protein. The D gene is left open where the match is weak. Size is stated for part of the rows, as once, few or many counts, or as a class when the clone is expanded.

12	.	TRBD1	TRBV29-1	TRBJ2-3	TGCAGCGTTGACAGGGGGCGAGATACGCAGTATTTT	CSVDRGRDTQYF
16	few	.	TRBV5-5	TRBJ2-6	TGTGCCAGCAGCTTCTACCCCGGGGCCGGGGCCAACGTCCTGACTTTC	CASSFYPGAGANVLTF
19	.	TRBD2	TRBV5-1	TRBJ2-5	TGCGCCAGCAGCTTGCCACTGACCGAGCGGGGGGGGTACCAAGAGACCCAGTACTTC	CASSLPLTERGGYQETQYF
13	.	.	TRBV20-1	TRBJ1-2	TGCAGTGCCTCTATGGGGCAGAACTATGGCTACACCTTC	CSASMGQNYGYTF
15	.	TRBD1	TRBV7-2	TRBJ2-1	TGTGCCAGCAGCTCGGGACAGGGAAGGGGCAATGAGCAGTTCTTC	CASSSGQGRGNEQFF
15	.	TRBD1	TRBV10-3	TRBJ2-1	TGTGCCATCAGCCAGACAGGGGCCCAGAACAATGAGCAGTTCTTC	CAISQTGAQNNEQFF
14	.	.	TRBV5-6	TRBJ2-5	TGTGCCAGCAGCTTTAAGGACGTCCAAGAGACCCAGTACTTC	CASSFKDVQETQYF
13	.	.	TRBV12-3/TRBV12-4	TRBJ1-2	TGTGCCAGCAGTCTACAGGTTGACTATGGCTACACCTTC	CASSLQVDYGYTF
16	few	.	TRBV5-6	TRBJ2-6	TGTGCCAGCAGCTTTCCGACAGTCTCTGGGGCCAACGTCCTGACTTTC	CASSFPTVSGANVLTF
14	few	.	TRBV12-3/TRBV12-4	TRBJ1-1	TGTGCCAGCAGTTTTCTAGGGTCGCGCACTGAAGCTTTCTTT	CASSFLGSRTEAFF
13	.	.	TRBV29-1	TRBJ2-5	TGCAGCGTTGTGGGGGGAACCAAAGAGACCCAGTACTTC	CSVVGGTKETQYF
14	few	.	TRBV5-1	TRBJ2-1	TGCGCCAGCAGCTTGGACGGTTTCTACAATGAGCAGTTCTTC	CASSLDGFYNEQFF
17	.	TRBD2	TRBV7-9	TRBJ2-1	TGTGCCAGCAGCTTAGGGGGACTACCGCGGGACTACAATGAGCAGTTCTTC	CASSLGGLPRDYNEQFF
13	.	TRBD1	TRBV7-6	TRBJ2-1	TGTGCCAGCAGCTTCGGGACAGGGCATGAGCAGTTCTTC	CASSFGTGHEQFF
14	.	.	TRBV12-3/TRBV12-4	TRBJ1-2	TGTGCCAGCAGTTTGACAGGAATCACCTATGGCTACACCTTC	CASSLTGITYGYTF
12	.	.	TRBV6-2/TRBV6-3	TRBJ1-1	TGTGCCAGCAGTTTCCTCGACACTGAAGCTTTCTTT	CASSFLDTEAFF
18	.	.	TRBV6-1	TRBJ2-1	TGTGCCAGCAGTGAAAATAGGCCCCCGAAAGGGGAGGATAATGAGCAGTTCTTC	CASSENRPPKGEDNEQFF
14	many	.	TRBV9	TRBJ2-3	TGTGCCAGCAGCGTAGTGGGGGCGGCAGATACGCAGTATTTT	CASSVVGAADTQYF
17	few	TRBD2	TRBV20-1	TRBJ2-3	TGCAGTGCTAGTCGTTTTGCGGGGGGGCCACGCGCAGATACGCAGTATTTT	CSASRFAGGPRADTQYF
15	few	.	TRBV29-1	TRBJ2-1	TGCAGCGTTGGCGGCAGGGAGCTTTTCTACAATGAGCAGTTCTTC	CSVGGRELFYNEQFF
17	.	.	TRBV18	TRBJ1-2	TGTGCCAGCTCCCTCGGTGGAACGGCTAATGCACTGTATGGCTACACCTTC	CASSLGGTANALYGYTF
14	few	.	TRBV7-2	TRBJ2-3	TGTGCCAGCAGCCCCCCTACAGGGTCTGATACGCAGTATTTT	CASSPPTGSDTQYF
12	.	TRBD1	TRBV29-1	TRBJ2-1	TGCAGCGTCATGGGACAGGGGGGCGTCCAGTTCTTC	CSVMGQGGVQFF
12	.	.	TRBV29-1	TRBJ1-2	TGCAGCGCCAGTCTCGGGCGCTATGGCTACACCTTC	CSASLGRYGYTF
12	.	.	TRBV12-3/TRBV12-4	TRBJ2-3	TGTGCCAGCAAGTCACGAACAGATACGCAATATTTT	CASKSRTDTQYF
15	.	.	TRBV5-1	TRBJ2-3	TGCGCCAGCACCGGACCCTCGACTTACACAGATACGCAGTATTTT	CASTGPSTYTDTQYF
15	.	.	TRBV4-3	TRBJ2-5	TGCGCCAGCAGCCAAGATGCCGGGCCGCAAGAGACCCAGTACTTC	CASSQDAGPQETQYF